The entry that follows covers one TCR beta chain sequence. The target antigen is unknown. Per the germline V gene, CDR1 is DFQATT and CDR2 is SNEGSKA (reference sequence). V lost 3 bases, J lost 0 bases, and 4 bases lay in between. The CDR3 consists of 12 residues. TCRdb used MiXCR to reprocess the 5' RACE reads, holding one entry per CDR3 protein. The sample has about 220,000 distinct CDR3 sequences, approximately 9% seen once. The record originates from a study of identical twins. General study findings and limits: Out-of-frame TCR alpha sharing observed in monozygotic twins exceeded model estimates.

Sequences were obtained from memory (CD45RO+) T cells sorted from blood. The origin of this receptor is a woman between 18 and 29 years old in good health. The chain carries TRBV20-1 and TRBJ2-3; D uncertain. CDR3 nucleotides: TGCAGTGCTAGTGACAGCACAGATACGCAGTATTTT. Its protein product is CSASDSTDTQYF.